This paragraph reports one T cell receptor beta chain. Its antigen is currently unknown. Repertoires were generated with immunoSEQ multiplex PCR, while TCRdb's copy carries only in-frame clones and drops some. The repertoire has 2 million to 3 million clones, over 85% of them found once; the top ten carry roughly 0.39%. A CD45RA-negative memory subset and a CD45RA+ naive subset were separated from the CD4+ cells. The data belong to a study of shared clonotypes between healthy human individuals. Study-level results: Sharing of clonotypes among donors was expected to vary with sequencing depth. A handful of donors showed sharing of about 4.6% of naive CD4 clonotypes.

The length of the CDR3 is 15 residues. The germline V gene encodes CDR1 LGHNA and CDR2 YNFKEQ. V gave up 0 bases and J gave up 3 bases, with 9 bases separating them. V gene TRBV4-2 combines with J gene TRBJ2-1, with D tentatively TRBD2 (5 bases). The sequenced sample consisted of naive CD4+ T cells from PBMCs. Subset defined: CD45RA+ positively selected. This TCR derives from a man younger than 30 in good health. Some clones in this sample may be carry-over from other donors' samples. CDR3 coding DNA: TGTGCCAGCAGCCAAGATTTCGGGGACTACAATGAGCAGTTCTTC. Protein sequence: CASSQDFGDYNEQFF.